This TCR beta chain was captured in a study of CD8 T cells in ankylosing spondylitis. General study points: Seemingly characteristic of ankylosing spondylitis blood was a TCR beta motif consisting of 7 or 8 highly homologous variants. According to the report, clones linked to the disease were significantly enriched in matched synovial fluid samples taken from ankylosing spondylitis patients. Certain motif variants had earlier been reported in reactive arthritis synovial fluid and blood.

As to this clonotype: The antigen is not known.

This CDR3 has 15 amino acids. V was cut by 10 bases and J by 0 bases, with 16 bases left in between. Germline V gives CDR1 MNHNS, CDR2 SASEGT. TCRdb passed the 5' RACE reads through MiXCR, listing each CDR3 protein once. The data contain over 600,000 distinct CDR3 sequences, under 20% of them seen just once; the ten biggest clones take up about a fifth. V and J are TRBV6-1 and TRBJ1-3; D is unclear. The source of this sequence is a male donor with ankylosing spondylitis. Material: blood, either unsorted or a sorted T cell fraction (not recorded which). The CDR3: CATQRGSGSGNTIYF. CDR3 sequence (DNA): TGTGCCACCCAACGGGGTTCTGGCTCTGGAAACACCATATATTTT.